A single sample gave rise to the 29 T cell receptor beta chains below, sequenced in a study of early T cells in non-severe SARS-CoV-2 infection. Each CDR3 protein gets one entry after TCRdb re-called the 5' RACE reads with MiXCR. The profile covers some 100,000 distinct CDR3 sequences, with around 15% appearing a single time and about 0.58% taken by the ten largest. Input material: whole blood. The source of these receptors is an adult who was a healthcare worker with PCR-confirmed SARS-CoV-2 infection or an uninfected control (not recorded which).

The gene calls are TRBV30 and TRBJ2-5; D not resolved. There are 13 residues in the CDR3. The germline V gene encodes CDR1 GTSNPN and CDR2 SVGIG (reference sequence). Trimming took 3 bases from V and 7 from J, leaving 15 bases between them. Here the CDR3 reads CAWRASRLGTQYF. The CDR3 DNA follows: TGTGCCTGGAGAGCAAGTAGGCTGGGGACCCAGTACTTC.

V usage is TRBV9 and J usage is TRBJ2-7; D may be TRBD1 (6 bases). Germline V gives CDR1 SGDLS, CDR2 YYNGEE. The CDR3 extends over 14 amino acids. Trimming left V 4 bases short and J 2 bases short, with 13 bases between. CDR3 loop: CASSTHRVTYEQYV. CDR3 in DNA: TGTGCCAGCAGCACACACAGGGTAACCTACGAGCAGTACGTC.

This chain uses TRBV27 with TRBJ1-2, with D possibly TRBD1 on 5 matching bases. This CDR3 contains 14 residues. Germline values: CDR1 MNHEY, CDR2 SMNVEV (reference sequence). Trimming took 2 bases from V and 1 from J, leaving 8 bases between them. The CDR3 loop reads CASSLDRFNYGYTF. The CDR3 DNA sequence: TGTGCCAGCAGTTTAGACAGATTTAACTATGGCTACACCTTC.

This rearrangement joins TRBV5-5 to TRBJ2-3; possibly TRBD2 for D (6 bases). Germline V CDR1 and CDR2: SGHKS, YYEKEE (reference sequence). The CDR3 length is 15 residues. Trimming took 0 bases from V and 2 from J, leaving 10 bases between them. The CDR3 DNA is TGTGCCAGCAGCTTGGGGAGGGGACCCACAGATACGCAGTATTTT. This translates into CASSLGRGPTDTQYF.

The sample holds a few counts of this clonotype. CDR3 protein: CASSSSLDTEAFF. The CDR3, as DNA: TGTGCCAGCAGCTCGTCTTTGGACACTGAAGCTTTCTTT. The rearrangement joins TRBV7-6 to TRBJ1-1; unclear D gene. Looked up from germline, CDR1 is SGHVS and CDR2 is FNYEAQ. The CDR3 sequence is 13 residues long. The V end was cut by 4 bases, the J end by 3 bases, with 9 bases between.

This clonotype was observed a handful of times. The gene calls are TRBV20-1 and TRBJ1-2; D possibly corresponds to TRBD1 (5 bases). This CDR3 is 12 amino acids long. The ends were cut back, 4 bases at V and 4 bases at J, with 10 bases in the middle. Germline-derived CDR1 and CDR2 are DFQATT and SNEGSKA (reference sequence). Here the CDR3 reads CSAKQATYGYTF. CDR3 bases: TGCAGTGCTAAACAGGCCACCTATGGCTACACCTTC.

This sequence joins TRBV11-2 and TRBJ2-5, with D perhaps matching TRBD2 (6 bases). The CDR3 totals 16 residues. CDR1 is SGHAT and CDR2 is FQNNGV in the germline V gene. V was shortened by 1 base and J by 1 base, with 13 bases between the two germline ends. Written as DNA, the CDR3 is TGTGCCAGCAGCTTAGGACTTTTCGGGGGCCAAGAGACCCAGTACTTC. The encoded protein is CASSLGLFGGQETQYF.

This clonotype showed up many times. The V gene is TRBV6-1, the J gene TRBJ1-2; tentatively, D is TRBD1 (5 bases). Deletions cut 1 base from V and 7 bases from J, with 10 bases between. Germline V gene sequence: CDR1 MNHNS, CDR2 SASEGT. This CDR3 comprises 13 residues. The CDR3 spells CASSEVQGGGYTF. In DNA, the CDR3 is TGTGCCAGCAGTGAAGTTCAGGGCGGTGGCTACACCTTC.

V usage is TRBV10-1 and J usage is TRBJ2-1; unclear D gene. Trimming took off 3 bases at V and 4 bases at J, with 4 bases between the two ends. The V gene's germline CDR1 is WNHNN and CDR2 SYGVQD (reference sequence). The length of the CDR3 is 12 residues. The CDR3 protein is CASSDSYNEQFF. The CDR3 region has the DNA TGCGCCAGCAGTGACAGTTACAATGAGCAGTTCTTC.

V and J are TRBV10-2 and TRBJ1-1; 7 nucleotides match TRBD1. This CDR3 has 13 residues. V lost 9 bases, J lost 1 base, and 5 bases stayed unmatched. The germline gives CDR1 WSHSY, CDR2 SAAADI. CDR3 sequence (DNA): TGCGCCAGTTCGGGACAGACGAACACTGAAGCTTTCTTT. The encoded protein is CASSGQTNTEAFF.

J is TRBJ2-1 and V is TRBV18; D is unclear. There are 15 residues in the CDR3. V lost 1 base and J 3 bases, leaving 10 bases between the germline ends. Per germline, CDR1 KGHSH and CDR2 LQKENI. The CDR3 nucleotides are TGTGCCAGCTCACCACAGGGTCGGAACTACAATGAGCAGTTCTTC. Encoded protein: CASSPQGRNYNEQFF.

In its sample, this clonotype was seen a few times. CDR3 bases: TGTGCCAGCAGAAGAGACAGTGCAACTAATGAAAAACTGTTTTTT. It codes for CASRRDSATNEKLFF. This sequence joins TRBV6-6 and TRBJ1-4; maybe TRBD1 (5 bases). Trimming removed 6 bases at V and 0 bases at J, with 11 bases between. Germline CDR1 is MNHNY and CDR2 is SVGAGI (reference sequence). This CDR3 is 15 amino acids long.

The chain joins TRBV7-9 to TRBJ1-3; no firm D call. This CDR3 contains 15 residues. V was cut by 3 bases and J by 1 base, with 10 bases left in between. Germline CDR1 is SEHNR and CDR2 is FQNEAQ (reference sequence). The CDR3 nucleotides read TGTGCCAGCAGCTTCTCAGAGCGTTCTGGAAACACCATATATTTT. It translates to CASSFSERSGNTIYF. The full variable domain, with the rest looked up from reference TRBV7-9 and TRBJ1-3, is DTGVSQNPRHKITKRGQNVTFRCDPISEHNRLYWYRQTLGQGPEFLTYFQNEAQLEKSRLLSDRFSAERPKGSFSTLEIQRTEQGDSAMYLCASSFSERSGNTIYFGEGSWLTVV.

V gene TRBV29-1 combines with J gene TRBJ2-5; no clear D gene. Trimming left V 4 bases short and J 0 bases short, with 15 bases between. This CDR3 has 15 residues. The V gene's germline CDR1 is SQVTM and CDR2 ANQGSEA. The DNA of the CDR3 is TGCAGCGTTGTCTATTTGGGCGGCCACCAAGAGACCCAGTACTTC. It is translated as CSVVYLGGHQETQYF.

Only a few counts were recorded for this clonotype. This chain links TRBV7-2 with TRBJ1-5; D perhaps matches TRBD1 (5 bases). Germline CDR1 SGHTA, CDR2 FQGNSA. This CDR3 comprises 15 residues. V was shortened by 4 bases and J by 4 bases, with 14 bases between the two germline ends. CDR3 sequence (DNA): TGTGCCAGCAGCTCGGTGAAGGGGAAGAATCAGCCCCAGCATTTT. Translation: CASSSVKGKNQPQHF.

The table lists this clonotype with a few counts. The V gene is TRBV24-1, the J gene TRBJ2-3, with D tentatively TRBD1 (6 bases). Germline CDR1 KGHDR, CDR2 SFDVKD. The V gene lost 1 base and the J gene lost 4 bases, with 23 bases spanning the gap. The CDR3 covers 19 residues. CDR3 DNA sequence: TGTGCCACCAGTGATTTTGGTCGGGACAAGAAGCGGTCGGCAGATACGCAGTATTTT. The encoded protein is CATSDFGRDKKRSADTQYF.

The V and J genes are TRBV10-3 and TRBJ2-7; a possible D gene is TRBD2 (5 bases). With 2 bases removed from V and 0 bases from J, the gap between germline ends came to 11 bases. This CDR3 comprises 15 residues. Germline loops: CDR1 ENHRY, CDR2 SYGVKD. The CDR3 is CAISEEGGSSYEQYV. The CDR3 bases are TGTGCCATCAGTGAGGAGGGCGGTAGCTCCTACGAGCAGTACGTC.

This clonotype was seen only a few times. This chain uses TRBV6-6 with TRBJ1-3; D is undetermined. This CDR3 has 16 residues. Germline V gene data show CDR1 as MNHNY and CDR2 as SVGAGI (reference sequence). Trimming cost V 6 bases and J 0 bases, with 15 bases left between them. DNA of the CDR3: TGTGCCAGCAGGCCTTCGACGATCTACTCTGGAAACACCATATATTTT. Protein product: CASRPSTIYSGNTIYF.

The chain recombines TRBV29-1 with TRBJ2-3, with D hard to call. The germline gives CDR1 SQVTM, CDR2 ANQGSEA. The CDR3 totals 11 residues. The germline V and J ends were trimmed by 5 bases and 4 bases, with 7 bases remaining between them. This CDR3 is CSVYSADTQYF. In nucleotides, the CDR3 is TGCAGCGTTTACTCGGCAGATACGCAGTATTTT.

Only a few counts were recorded for this clonotype. V gene TRBV6-4 combines with J gene TRBJ2-1; D is perhaps TRBD1 (6 bases). Germline V gene lookup returns CDR1 MRHNA and CDR2 SNTAGT. There are 14 residues in the CDR3. V dropped 3 bases and J dropped 9 bases, with 15 bases sitting between them. CDR3 amino acids: CASSEVSSTGEQFF. DNA of the CDR3: TGTGCCAGCAGTGAAGTTAGCTCGACAGGTGAGCAGTTCTTC.

This clonotype was seen repeatedly, ten times or more. The rearrangement links TRBV9 to TRBJ1-2; possible D gene TRBD1, 5 bases. The CDR3 extends over 14 amino acids. With 4 bases removed from V and 4 bases from J, the gap between germline ends came to 14 bases. Germline loops: CDR1 SGDLS, CDR2 YYNGEE. CDR3 sequence (DNA): TGTGCCAGCAGCCAATCCCGGGGCGGCTATGGCTACACCTTC. Amino acid sequence: CASSQSRGGYGYTF.

This clonotype was seen more than once but under ten times. The chain employs TRBV20-1 and TRBJ1-2; the match to TRBD1 covers 9 bases. Germline values: CDR1 DFQATT, CDR2 SNEGSKA (reference sequence). CDR3 length equals 16 residues. J gave up 2 bases and V 5 bases, and 12 bases lay outside the gene matches. The CDR3 DNA sequence: TGCAGTGCTGGCCCCAGACAGGGGGAATACAACTATGGCTACACCTTC. Its translation is CSAGPRQGEYNYGYTF.

At least ten counts were recorded for this clonotype. The chain employs TRBV12-3 or TRBV12-4 and TRBJ1-5; D perhaps matches TRBD1 (5 bases). The germline V and J ends were trimmed by 11 bases and 2 bases, with 16 bases remaining between them. The CDR3 consists of 14 residues. The CDR3 reads CAVAGGSGNQPQHF. CDR3 in DNA: TGTGCCGTCGCTGGGGGGTCGGGCAATCAGCCCCAGCATTTT.

This clonotype appeared many times. The gene calls are TRBV9 and TRBJ2-5; D unresolved. Germline assignment: CDR1 SGDLS and CDR2 YYNGEE. Trimming shortened V by 0 bases and J by 4 bases, and 7 bases separated the two germline ends. CDR3 length equals 13 residues. The DNA of the CDR3 is TGTGCCAGCAGCGTAGTCCCACGAGAGACCCAGTACTTC. Protein product: CASSVVPRETQYF.

This clonotype has a handful of counts. This chain uses TRBV28 with TRBJ2-3; D is ambiguous. V was clipped by 11 bases and J by 3 bases, with 9 bases between them. Germline loops: CDR1 MDHEN, CDR2 SYDVKM. The CDR3 length is 11 residues. CDR3 nucleotides: TGTGCCGTGGGCGGTACAGATACGCAGTATTTT. This sequence encodes CAVGGTDTQYF.

The table lists this clonotype with a few counts. The chain links TRBV18 to TRBJ1-1; the match to TRBD1 covers 9 bases. The germline gives CDR1 KGHSH, CDR2 LQKENI. This CDR3 contains 13 residues. Unmatched junction bases numbered 12, after V lost 11 bases and J lost 8 bases. The CDR3 DNA reads as TGTGCCGTAAGTCGGACAGGGGAATTGGAAGCTTTCTTT. Translating it yields CAVSRTGELEAFF.

This chain uses TRBV7-9 with TRBJ1-3; D uncertain. The CDR3 consists of 15 residues. The germline V gene encodes CDR1 SEHNR and CDR2 FQNEAQ (reference sequence). V was clipped by 5 bases and J by 0 bases, with 11 bases between them. Here the CDR3 reads CASSPGSSSGNTIYF. CDR3 nucleotides: TGTGCCAGCAGCCCGGGATCTAGCTCTGGAAACACCATATATTTT.

This clonotype appeared a few times. The genes are TRBV7-9 and TRBJ2-1, with a weak D call TRBD2 (6 bases). V lost 5 bases, J lost 10 bases, and 21 bases lay in between. The CDR3 totals 15 residues. Germline V CDR1 and CDR2: SEHNR, FQNEAQ (reference sequence). The CDR3 region has the DNA TGTGCCAGCAGCCTCGGGAGTCCCAGGGTCGACGAGCAGTTCTTC. Translated, it gives CASSLGSPRVDEQFF.

In its sample, this clonotype was seen a few times. CDR3 sequence reads: CASSLVDIQYF. The CDR3 DNA reads as TGTGCCAGCAGCTTAGTGGACATTCAGTACTTC. V gene TRBV7-2 combines with J gene TRBJ2-4; no clear D. CDR1 and CDR2 (germline): SGHTA, FQGNSA. This CDR3 comprises 11 residues. V lost 1 base to trimming and J lost 8 bases, with 3 bases between them.